The next 19 T cell receptor beta chains were all read from a single sample in a study of neurological immune-mediated disorders. Each CDR3 protein gets one entry after TCRdb re-called the 5' RACE reads with MiXCR. Found here are 55,000 to 70,000 distinct CDR3 sequences, over 10% of them singletons; the top ten hold approximately 1.8%. Sample: PBMCs. These receptors originate from a man in his sixties in good health.

This clonotype showed up many times. The chain is built from TRBV5-6 and TRBJ2-7; 7 bases line up with TRBD1. Germline lookup yields CDR1 SGHDT and CDR2 YYEEEE. The CDR3 length is 16 residues. The V segment lost 0 bases and the J segment 7 bases; nucleotides outside the gene matches: 13. The CDR3 is CASSLALSGGRIEQYF. CDR3 DNA sequence: TGTGCCAGCAGCTTGGCCCTGTCAGGGGGACGGATTGAGCAGTACTTC.

Only a few counts were recorded for this clonotype. The rearrangement links TRBV3-1 to TRBJ2-4; D perhaps matches TRBD1 (5 bases). Germline lookup yields CDR1 LGHDT and CDR2 YNNKEL (reference sequence). CDR3 length: 13 residues. V was trimmed by 2 bases and J by 8 bases, leaving 10 bases between them. The CDR3 region has the DNA TGTGCCAGCAGCCAACCCCCACAGGACATTCAGTACTTC. Protein sequence: CASSQPPQDIQYF.

This clonotype has a count of ten or more. This chain links TRBV29-1 with TRBJ2-5; D unresolved. The CDR3 covers 12 residues. Germline V gene data show CDR1 as SQVTM and CDR2 as ANQGSEA. V was cut by 7 bases and J by 3 bases, with 12 bases left in between. The CDR3 reads CSAAAYEETQYF. For the CDR3, the DNA is TGCAGCGCTGCGGCGTACGAAGAGACCCAGTACTTC. Complete variable domain (other parts from reference TRBV29-1 and TRBJ2-5): SAVISQKPSRDICQRGTSLTIQCQVDSQVTMMFWYRQQPGQSLTLIATANQGSEATYESGFVIDKFPISRPNLTFSTLTVSNMSPEDSSIYLCSAAAYEETQYFGPGTRLLVL.

In its sample, this clonotype was seen many times. The chain links TRBV6-2 or TRBV6-3 to TRBJ1-6; D is perhaps TRBD1 (5 bases). The V end was cut by 2 bases, the J end by 7 bases, with 15 bases between. The CDR3 sequence is 16 residues long. Germline V lookup: CDR1 MNHEY, CDR2 SVGEGT. CDR3 sequence reads: CASSYQGSSRNSPLHF. The CDR3 DNA sequence: TGTGCCAGCAGTTACCAGGGATCGTCTAGGAATTCACCCCTCCACTTT.

This clonotype was detected many times. The V and J genes are TRBV20-1 and TRBJ2-7; 7 bases fit TRBD1. There are 13 residues in the CDR3. The V gene end was trimmed by 7 bases and the J gene end by 1 base; junction bases not matched to a gene: 7. Germline loops: CDR1 DFQATT, CDR2 SNEGSKA (reference sequence). The CDR3 here is CSGNRGPSYEQYF. The CDR3 region has the DNA TGCAGTGGAAACAGGGGACCTTCCTACGAGCAGTACTTC.

This clonotype was observed at least ten times. The chain combines TRBV5-1 with TRBJ2-3; TRBD2 matches at 10 bases. V was pared by 0 bases and J by 2 bases, with 3 bases of the junction left unmatched. The CDR3 contains 16 residues. Germline CDR1 and CDR2: SGHRS and YFSETQ. CDR3 sequence: CASSLVAGGFTDTQYF. CDR3 DNA sequence: TGCGCCAGCAGCTTGGTAGCGGGGGGCTTCACAGATACGCAGTATTTT.

This clonotype was picked up a small number of times. The chain couples TRBV7-2 to TRBJ2-1; weak D call: TRBD2 (7 bases). CDR3 length: 16 amino acids. V was trimmed by 3 bases and J by 1 base, leaving 13 bases between them. CDR1 SGHTA and CDR2 FQGNSA come from the germline V gene. CDR3 sequence (DNA): TGTGCCAGCAGCTTTCGCGGGGGCCTTTCCTACAATGAGCAGTTCTTC. Protein sequence: CASSFRGGLSYNEQFF. Using reference TRBV7-2 and TRBJ2-1 for the parts outside the CDR3, the full variable domain is GAGVSQSPSNKVTEKGKDVELRCDPISGHTALYWYRQSLGQGLEFLIYFQGNSAPDKSGLPSDRFSAERTGGSVSTLTIQRTQQEDSAVYLCASSFRGGLSYNEQFFGPGTRLTVL.

This clonotype was seen at least ten times. The chain joins TRBV10-1 to TRBJ2-5; maybe TRBD1 (6 bases). The CDR3 is 13 amino acids. Looked up from germline, CDR1 is WNHNN and CDR2 is SYGVQD (reference sequence). V lost 11 bases to trimming and J lost 5 bases, with 18 bases between them. The CDR3 DNA sequence: TGCGCCGGCGACAGGTTCACCGGTGAGACCCAGTACTTC. This codes for CAGDRFTGETQYF.

This clonotype was seen repeatedly, ten times or more. The V call is TRBV7-2, the J call TRBJ2-7; tentatively, D is TRBD2 (6 bases). With 4 bases removed from V and 2 bases from J, the gap between germline ends came to 9 bases. CDR1 is SGHTA and CDR2 is FQGNSA in the germline V gene. CDR3 size: 13 residues. The CDR3 sequence is CASSWDSPYEQYF. The CDR3 DNA reads TGTGCCAGCAGCTGGGACTCGCCCTACGAGCAGTACTTC.

The V gene is TRBV6-2 or TRBV6-3, the J gene TRBJ1-1; 9 positions agree with TRBD1. This CDR3 has 16 residues. Per germline, CDR1 MNHEY and CDR2 SVGEGT. After removal of 4 bases from V and 3 bases from J, the junction contained 9 bases not matched to a gene. CDR3 in amino acids: CASSSTGGAAYTEAFF. CDR3 DNA sequence: TGTGCCAGCAGTTCCACAGGGGGCGCGGCGTACACTGAAGCTTTCTTT.

This clonotype was counted only a few times. The chain recombines TRBV20-1 with TRBJ2-5; D gene ambiguous. Germline V lookup: CDR1 DFQATT, CDR2 SNEGSKA (reference sequence). V lost 1 base to trimming and J lost 2 bases, with 8 bases between them. The CDR3 has 13 amino acids. The CDR3 DNA follows: TGCAGTGCTAGAGGTGGGCTACAAGAGACCCAGTACTTC. Translated, it gives CSARGGLQETQYF.

Concerning this clonotype itself: Being one base from a much bigger clone, this may be a read error. The chain combines TRBV7-2 with TRBJ1-5; perhaps TRBD1 as D (5 bases). V was trimmed by 5 bases and J by 8 bases, leaving 13 bases between them. Germline-derived CDR1 and CDR2 are SGHTA and FQGNSA. This CDR3 contains 13 residues. CDR3 amino acids: CASSTRGTKPQHF. The CDR3 DNA is TGTGCCAGCAGCACCCGGGGGACTAAGCCCCAGCATTTT.

This clonotype was seen many times. J is TRBJ2-3 and V is TRBV5-1; D unresolved. Per germline, CDR1 SGHRS and CDR2 YFSETQ. The CDR3 runs to 14 residues. V lost 0 bases, J lost 2 bases, and 7 bases lay in between. The CDR3 is CASSLGLTTDTQYF. The CDR3 DNA is TGCGCCAGCAGCTTGGGACTTACCACAGATACGCAGTATTTT.

The table lists this clonotype with many counts. The chain has TRBV7-2 and TRBJ1-3; possible D gene TRBD1, 6 bases. CDR1 is SGHTA, CDR2 FQGNSA, per germline. The CDR3 has 14 amino acids. V was pared by 5 bases and J by 2 bases, with 10 bases between. The CDR3 sequence: CASSPGQPGNTIYF. CDR3 DNA: TGTGCCAGCAGCCCGGGACAACCTGGAAACACCATATATTTT.

This clonotype showed up many times. The chain combines TRBV20-1 with TRBJ1-2; 7 positions match TRBD1. The CDR3 runs to 14 residues. The V gene's germline CDR1 is DFQATT and CDR2 SNEGSKA (reference sequence). With 0 bases clipped from V and 8 bases from J, the junction kept 9 bases outside the gene matches. CDR3 region: CSARDSRQGKGYTF. The CDR3 DNA is TGCAGTGCTAGAGATTCGCGACAGGGAAAGGGCTACACCTTC.

The chain carries TRBV29-1 and TRBJ1-2; a possible D gene is TRBD1 (5 bases). This CDR3 spans 11 amino acids. Trimming stripped 7 bases from V and 5 bases from J, with 11 bases between. CDR1 and CDR2 from the germline V gene are SQVTM and ANQGSEA. The CDR3 DNA is TGCAGCGCAATGGGGGGGTATGGCTACACCTTC. Protein product: CSAMGGYGYTF.

This clonotype came up many times. The chain has TRBV5-6 and TRBJ1-2; no reliable D call. This CDR3 spans 14 amino acids. Trimming left V 1 base short and J 5 bases short, with 12 bases between. Per germline, CDR1 SGHDT and CDR2 YYEEEE. The CDR3 is CASSLWQASYGYTF. CDR3 in DNA: TGTGCCAGCAGCTTGTGGCAGGCCAGTTATGGCTACACCTTC.

In this sample, this clonotype turned up many times. This chain joins TRBV5-5 and TRBJ1-1, with unresolved D. Trimming pared 0 bases from V and 7 bases from J, leaving 10 bases between. Germline CDR1 reads SGHKS; CDR2 reads YYEKEE (reference sequence). The length of the CDR3 is 13 residues. This chain's CDR3 is CASSLEWGGEAFF. DNA of the CDR3: TGTGCCAGCAGCTTGGAGTGGGGAGGTGAAGCTTTCTTT.

In this sample, this clonotype turned up many times. The chain carries TRBV6-2 or TRBV6-3 and TRBJ2-2; tentatively, D is TRBD2 (5 bases). Germline values: CDR1 MNHEY, CDR2 SVGEGT. The CDR3 contains 13 residues. V gave up 2 bases and J gave up 8 bases, with 9 bases separating them. For the CDR3, the DNA is TGTGCCAGCAGTTACGGAGGTCGTGGGGAGCTGTTTTTT. Its translation is CASSYGGRGELFF.